This T cell receptor beta chain was sequenced for a study of Graves' ophthalmopathy and Graves' hyperthyroidism. V shed 0 bases and J shed 2 bases, with 11 bases lying between them. The CDR3 has 16 residues. From germline, CDR1 is ENHRY and CDR2 SYGVKD. The TCR beta CDR3 regions underwent amplification from RNA transcripts. Following a first-round RT-PCR that used HTBI primers, a second-round multiplex PCR was carried out. TCRdb redid the calling of the multiplex PCR reads with MiXCR, one entry per CDR3 protein. The sample has under 350,000 distinct CDR3 sequences, 17% seen once. This clonotype came up many times.

The sequencing input was peripheral blood. This TCR came from an adult man with Graves' ophthalmopathy. The chain uses TRBV10-3 and TRBJ1-5; the D is unclear. The CDR3 spells CAISESIGLGNQPQHF. Here the CDR3 DNA reads TGTGCCATCAGTGAGTCGATAGGGTTGGGCAATCAGCCCCAGCATTTT.